This T cell receptor beta chain was profiled in a study of cytomegalovirus exposure and HLA in healthy donors. PCR amplification relied on 60 Vbeta primers (plus 13 Jbeta primers). Libraries were prepared by immunoSEQ multiplex PCR; TCRdb keeps only in-frame clonotypes and omits some of them. The repertoire consists of 60,000 to 90,000 clones, with less than 85% occurring once and the leading ten covering around 10%. The CDR3 extends over 13 amino acids. The V gene's germline CDR1 is LNHDA and CDR2 SQIVND (reference sequence). V shed 1 base and J shed 4 bases, with 7 bases lying between them. V usage is TRBV19 and J usage is TRBJ1-2; weak D call: TRBD1 (6 bases). This clonotype was sampled from a woman in her 50s in good health and CMV-seropositive. The specimen sequenced was PBMCs. CDR3 sequence reads: CASSIGQAYGYTF. CDR3 nucleotide sequence: TGTGCCAGTAGTATAGGACAGGCCTATGGCTACACCTTC.